Below, 15 T cell receptor beta chains from the same sample are listed, as sequenced in a study of cytomegalovirus exposure and HLA in healthy donors. Researchers ran the PCR with 60 Vbeta and 13 Jbeta primers. The data were produced by immunoSEQ multiplex PCR, yet TCRdb's version contains in-frame clones alone and is incomplete. This repertoire shows about 210,000 clones, about 80% found once; its top ten account for 6%. Sample: PBMCs. These receptors all come from a man aged 40-50 years in good health and CMV-seropositive.

The chain has TRBV6-1 and TRBJ1-1; tentatively, D is TRBD1 (5 bases). This CDR3 has 13 amino acids. Trimming shortened V by 10 bases and J by 0 bases, and 12 bases separated the two germline ends. CDR1 MNHNS and CDR2 SASEGT come from the germline V gene. The chain's CDR3 is CATPTDLNTEAFF. The CDR3, as DNA: TGTGCCACCCCGACAGATTTGAACACTGAAGCTTTCTTT.

The rearrangement joins TRBV2 to TRBJ1-5; no reliable D call. V lost 7 bases and J lost 3, with 13 bases in between. Germline lookup yields CDR1 SNHLY and CDR2 FYNNEI. This CDR3 contains 14 residues. CDR3 bases: TGTGCCAGCATGTGGAACAGCAACAATCAGCCCCAGCATTTT. Translated: CASMWNSNNQPQHF.

This clone was counted only a few times. The genes are TRBV11-2 and TRBJ2-1, with a possible D match to TRBD2 (5 bases). The CDR3 totals 16 residues. V dropped 1 base and J dropped 2 bases, with 12 bases sitting between them. CDR1 is SGHAT and CDR2 is FQNNGV in the germline V gene. This CDR3 reads CASSLVVTSPYNEQFF. The CDR3 DNA sequence: TGTGCCAGCAGCTTAGTGGTAACTAGTCCCTACAATGAGCAGTTCTTC.

This clone was observed many times. This chain joins TRBV19 and TRBJ1-2, with 10 bases matching TRBD1. Germline CDR1 reads LNHDA; CDR2 reads SQIVND (reference sequence). The length of the CDR3 is 13 residues. V shed 7 bases and J 8 bases; nucleotides not matched to a gene: 7. The CDR3 nucleotides read TGTGCCAGTACTCGGGGACAGGGGAACGGCTACACCTTC. Protein product: CASTRGQGNGYTF.

The chain carries TRBV11-2 and TRBJ2-1, with 7 bases that match TRBD2. CDR1 and CDR2 (germline): SGHAT, FQNNGV. The V gene end was trimmed by 5 bases and the J gene end by 3 bases; junction bases not matched to a gene: 10. The CDR3 runs to 16 residues. This chain's CDR3 is CASSPDGRELYNEQFF. The CDR3 DNA is TGTGCCAGCAGCCCAGATGGGCGGGAGCTCTACAATGAGCAGTTCTTC.

The rearrangement links TRBV9 to TRBJ1-3; 7 bases line up with TRBD1. This CDR3 comprises 16 residues. Trimming removed 1 base from V and 3 bases from J; junction bases left unmatched: 7. The germline CDR1 and CDR2 sequences are SGDLS and YYNGEE. CDR3 residues: CASSVTQTGSGNTIYF. The CDR3 DNA is TGTGCCAGCAGCGTAACCCAGACAGGGAGTGGAAACACCATATATTTT.

The genes are TRBV5-1 and TRBJ1-1; D may be TRBD1 (6 bases). Per the germline V gene, CDR1 is SGHRS and CDR2 is YFSETQ. V was clipped by 4 bases and J by 1 base, with 11 bases between them. The CDR3 extends over 14 amino acids. This CDR3 is CASSVGQQNTEAFF. CDR3 nucleotide sequence: TGCGCCAGCAGCGTAGGACAGCAGAACACTGAAGCTTTCTTT.

The chain uses TRBV30 and TRBJ1-1; D is uncertain. The CDR3 runs to 12 residues. Germline CDR1 reads GTSNPN; CDR2 reads SVGIG (reference sequence). Trimming stripped 4 bases from V and 0 bases from J, with 6 bases between. CDR3 protein: CAWILMNTEAFF. CDR3 in DNA: TGTGCCTGGATTTTAATGAACACTGAAGCTTTCTTT.

The CDR3 DNA follows: TGTGCCAGCAGCTTGAGGGCTAGCGGGACGAGCGAGCAGTACTTC. It encodes CASSLRASGTSEQYF. The chain links TRBV5-6 to TRBJ2-7; 9 bases are shared with TRBD2. The germline V gene has CDR1 SGHDT and CDR2 YYEEEE. The CDR3 extends over 15 amino acids. The V and J ends lost 1 base and 6 bases, in that order; junction bases with no gene match: 8.

This chain uses TRBV30 with TRBJ1-2; weak D call: TRBD1 (5 bases). CDR1 and CDR2 from the germline V gene are GTSNPN and SVGIG (reference sequence). V dropped 0 bases and J dropped 8 bases, with 19 bases sitting between them. The CDR3 runs to 15 residues. The CDR3 here is CAWSVKGRRAKGYTF. CDR3 nucleotide sequence: TGTGCCTGGAGTGTAAAGGGCCGCAGGGCCAAGGGCTACACCTTC.

The CDR3 DNA follows: TGTGCCAGCACGCATGGGGGGGGCGCGGACTATGGCTACACCTTC. Translation gives CASTHGGGADYGYTF. The chain is built from TRBV6-5 and TRBJ1-2; D perhaps matches TRBD1 (6 bases). Germline V gene lookup returns CDR1 MNHEY and CDR2 SVGAGI. The CDR3 runs 15 residues. V lost 7 bases and J lost 3, with 18 bases in between.

This clone appeared once. The gene calls are TRBV21-1 and TRBJ1-1. TRBV21-1 has pseudogene status. CDR3 size: 13 residues. CDR3 in amino acids: CASSKHPMSEAFF. As DNA, the CDR3 is TGTGCCAGCAGCAAACACCCTATGAGTGAAGCTTTCTTT.

In this sample, this clone turned up once. This rearrangement joins TRBV2 to TRBJ1-1; no clear D. The CDR3 is 15 amino acids. V was cut by 4 bases and J by 0 bases, with 12 bases left in between. Germline assignment: CDR1 SNHLY and CDR2 FYNNEI. The CDR3 sequence is CASSAFGGLNTEAFF. The CDR3 nucleotides read TGTGCCAGCAGTGCGTTTGGAGGGCTGAACACTGAAGCTTTCTTT. Supplemented by reference TRBV2 and TRBJ1-1, the full variable domain reads EPEVTQTPSHQVTQMGQEVILRCVPISNHLYFYWYRQILGQKVEFLVSFYNNEISEKSEIFDDQFSVERPDGSNFTLKIRSTKLEDSAMYFCASSAFGGLNTEAFFGQGTRLTVV.

The chain is built from TRBV27 and TRBJ2-5, with 9 positions matching TRBD1. The DNA matches TRBJ2-7 better at its end, which makes the J call doubtful. CDR1 and CDR2 from the germline V gene are MNHEY and SMNVEV (reference sequence). The CDR3 totals 15 residues. Written as DNA, the CDR3 is TGTGCCAGCAGTTTATTCTACAGGGGGCAGTACGAGCAGTACTTC. Its protein product is CASSLFYRGQYEQYF.

The CDR3 DNA reads TGTGCCAGCAGTTTCGATAGCGGGATCTACAATGAGCAGTTCTTC. The encoded protein is CASSFDSGIYNEQFF. V gene TRBV7-3 combines with J gene TRBJ2-1, with TRBD2 matching over 8 bases. The CDR3 spans 15 residues. Germline V lookup: CDR1 SGHTA, CDR2 FQGTGA. Losses at the gene ends were 6 bases for V and 3 bases for J; bases not matched to a gene: 7.